A selection of T cell receptor beta chains follows, all from one sample in a study of a mutant IDH1 vaccine in newly diagnosed glioma. No cognate antigen is known for these TCRs. Produced via immunoSEQ multiplex PCR; TCRdb's table is partial and in-frame only. The data contain roughly 30,000 clones, around 90% of them singletons. The sequenced sample was peripheral blood mononuclear cells (PBMCs), obtained from a glioma patient whose treatment included an IDH1 peptide vaccine. The source of these receptors is a woman between 35 and 50 years old with glioma. Some clones in this sample may be carry-over from other donors' samples. Each CDR3 is given with its conserved first and last residue. D genes are given only for firm matches. Expanded clones get a size class; other rows say once, few or many, or leave the size out.

V	J	size	length	D	DNA	CDR3
TRBV21-1	TRBJ2-1	-	15	-	TGTGCCAGCAGACGTTGCCGGCGAACCCAGGGTGAGCAGTTCTTC	CASRRCRRTQGEQFF
TRBV4-2	TRBJ2-7	-	15	TRBD1	TGTGCCAGCAGCCAAAGGACAGGAGCACACTACGAGCAGTACTTC	CASSQRTGAHYEQYF
TRBV7-2	TRBJ2-7	-	14	-	TGTGCCAGCAGCCCTTCGGACTCCTCCTACGAGCAGTACTTC	CASSPSDSSYEQYF
TRBV25-1	TRBJ1-1	-	15	-	TGTGCCAGCAGTCCCTATCAACAGGGAAACACTGAAGCTTTCTTT	CASSPYQQGNTEAFF
TRBV11-2	TRBJ2-1	-	20	TRBD2	TGTGCCAGCAGCTTAGATCTAAAAGGTGGTAGCGGGAGATTCTACAATGAGCAGTTCTTC	CASSLDLKGGSGRFYNEQFF
TRBV19	TRBJ1-2	once	15	-	TGTGCCAGTAGTATTCTCCAACCATTTAACTATGGCTACACCTTC	CASSILQPFNYGYTF
TRBV25-1	TRBJ1-6	-	14	-	TGTGCCAGCAGTGAATTGGGCAGGAATTCACCCCTCCACTTT	CASSELGRNSPLHF
TRBV4-2	TRBJ1-2	few	15	-	TGTGCCAGCAGCCAAGATGCCCAGGGTTGGCGTGGCTACACCTTC	CASSQDAQGWRGYTF
TRBV28	TRBJ1-1	-	13	-	TGTGCCAGCACCTCTACCCCAGTGACTGAAGCTTTCTTT	CASTSTPVTEAFF
TRBV6-4	TRBJ2-3	-	15	TRBD2	TGTGCCAGCAGTGACTCCGGGGGGGCCACAGATACGCAGTATTTT	CASSDSGGATDTQYF
TRBV4-1	TRBJ1-1	-	14	-	TGCGCCAGCAGCCAAGACACCTTGAACACTGAAGCTTTCTTT	CASSQDTLNTEAFF
TRBV18	TRBJ2-7	once	13	-	TGTGCCAGCTCATCCAGGGAATCCTACGAGCAGTACTTC	CASSSRESYEQYF
TRBV7-4	TRBJ2-6	-	17	-	TGTGCCAGCAGCAAGAACAGCTCACAAAGTCGGGCCAACGTCCTGACTTTC	CASSKNSSQSRANVLTF
TRBV10-3	TRBJ2-7	-	14	TRBD2	TGTGCCATCAGTGAGTCTAGCGGGAAATACGAGCAGTACTTC	CAISESSGKYEQYF
TRBV7-3	TRBJ2-5	-	17	TRBD1	TGTGCCAGCAGCCCAAAACGCGCGGGACAGGGGCGAGAGACCCAGTACTTC	CASSPKRAGQGRETQYF
TRBV5-6	TRBJ2-5	-	18	-	TGTGCCAGCATCCCGTCCGCGGCAGGGCCCTTGCTCGAGGGGACCCAGTACTTC	CASIPSAAGPLLEGTQYF
TRBV27	TRBJ1-5	-	14	TRBD1	TGTGCCAGCAGTCCAGGGGGGGTTAGGCAGCCCCAGCATTTT	CASSPGGVRQPQHF
TRBV5-4	TRBJ2-3	-	12	-	TGTGCCAGCAGCATCCAGACAGATACGCAGTATTTT	CASSIQTDTQYF
TRBV7-9	TRBJ1-5	-	17	-	TGTGCCAGCAGCTTGAGTTACCCCGGGAATGGCAATCAGCCCCAGCATTTT	CASSLSYPGNGNQPQHF
TRBV19	TRBJ1-5	-	15	TRBD1	TGTGCCAGTAATTTATACAGGGGGCGTCGTCAGCCCCAGCATTTT	CASNLYRGRRQPQHF
TRBV9	TRBJ2-5	-	15	TRBD1	TGTGCCAGCAGCCCGGGACAGGGCGGGGGAGAGACCCAGTACTTC	CASSPGQGGGETQYF
TRBV7-6	TRBJ2-1	-	16	TRBD2	TGTGCCAGCAGCTTAGAAAGTAGCGGGAGCCTCAATGAGCAGTTCTTC	CASSLESSGSLNEQFF
TRBV7-2	TRBJ2-7	-	14	TRBD1	TGTGCCAGCAGCCAAGGGACAGGGCACTACGAGCAGTACTTC	CASSQGTGHYEQYF
TRBV5-4	TRBJ2-1	-	15	TRBD2	TGTGCCAGCAGCTTGCCCCCGGGGGGGTACAATGAGCAGTTCTTC	CASSLPPGGYNEQFF
TRBV4-2	TRBJ1-1	-	15	-	TGTGCCAGCAGCCAAGAAGGCAGGGGTAGGGCTGAAGCTTTCTTT	CASSQEGRGRAEAFF
TRBV5-1	TRBJ1-2	-	13	-	TGCGCCAGCAAGAGAACTTATAGAGATGGCTACACCTTC	CASKRTYRDGYTF
TRBV7-9	TRBJ2-1	-	15	-	TGTGCCAGCAGCTCCACGGAGAGCTCCTACAATGAGCAGTTCTTC	CASSSTESSYNEQFF
TRBV19	TRBJ2-5	-	12	-	TGTGCCAGTGGTAAGGGGGTAGAGACCCAGTACTTC	CASGKGVETQYF
TRBV15	TRBJ1-1	-	14	-	TGTGCCACCAGCAGAGATTTACGGGGCCTTGAAGCTTTCTTT	CATSRDLRGLEAFF
TRBV10-3	TRBJ1-1	-	13	-	TGTGCCGGGGGGGGCCAGGGAGCCACTGAAGCTTTCTTT	CAGGGQGATEAFF
TRBV7-8	TRBJ2-2	-	14	-	TGTGCCAGCAGGTCAGGGGGGGTCACCGGGGAGCTGTTTTTT	CASRSGGVTGELFF
TRBV7-3	TRBJ2-2	few	13	-	TGTGCCAGCAGCCAACAAAACACCGGGGAGCTGTTTTTT	CASSQQNTGELFF
TRBV19	TRBJ1-5	-	14	-	TGTGCCAGTAGTATAGCGTTCGGAGGTCAGCCCCAGCATTTT	CASSIAFGGQPQHF
TRBV7-9	TRBJ2-7	-	18	-	TGTGCCAGCAGCTTAGAGGCACCTGGGCAGGCGAACCTCTACGAGCAGTACTTC	CASSLEAPGQANLYEQYF
TRBV7-9	TRBJ2-1	-	16	-	TGTGCCAGCAGCCGGTCCGTGGGGGCGCCGAACAATGAGCAGTTCTTC	CASSRSVGAPNNEQFF
TRBV6-4	TRBJ2-3	-	15	TRBD2	TGTGCCAGCAGCGTGACTAGCGGGGGGGCGGATACGCAGTATTTT	CASSVTSGGADTQYF
TRBV14	TRBJ2-5	-	16	TRBD1	TGTGCCAGCAGCCGAATCCGGGACAGGCACCAAGAGACCCAGTACTTC	CASSRIRDRHQETQYF
TRBV28	TRBJ1-2	-	12	-	TGTGCCGGGCAGGTGGGGGACTATGGCTACACCTTC	CAGQVGDYGYTF
TRBV9	TRBJ1-3	-	15	-	TGTGCCAGCAGCGTAGACTGGGTCTCTGGAAACACCATATATTTT	CASSVDWVSGNTIYF
TRBV28	TRBJ1-1	-	14	-	TGTGCCAGCAGTTTTAGGGGAATGGGCACTGAAGCTTTCTTT	CASSFRGMGTEAFF
TRBV4-3	TRBJ2-7	-	14	-	TGCGCCAGCAGCCAGCGCACAGGCTCCTACGAGCAGTACTTC	CASSQRTGSYEQYF
TRBV7-9	TRBJ1-1	once	16	TRBD1	TGTGCCAGCAGTAAAGGACAGGGAGCGTTGAACACTGAAGCTTTCTTT	CASSKGQGALNTEAFF
TRBV18	TRBJ1-6	-	18	-	TGTGCCAGCTCACCCCTGTCGGGGGGGGCCTCCTATAATTCACCCCTCCACTTT	CASSPLSGGASYNSPLHF
TRBV4-2	TRBJ2-1	once	14	-	TGTGCCAGCAGCCAAGATATTAGGGCTAATGAGCAGTTCTTC	CASSQDIRANEQFF
TRBV10-3	TRBJ2-5	-	16	TRBD2	TGTGCCATCAGTGAGATAGCTAGCGGGGGGAAAGAGACCCAGTACTTC	CAISEIASGGKETQYF
TRBV19	TRBJ2-7	-	13	-	TGTGCCAGTAGTATGCGGCCATTCTACGAGCAGTACTTC	CASSMRPFYEQYF
TRBV4-1	TRBJ2-1	-	16	-	TGCGCCAGCAGCCAGGGATACGGGGGGCTCGGTAATGAGCAGTTCTTC	CASSQGYGGLGNEQFF
TRBV15	TRBJ1-2	-	16	-	TGTGCCACCAGCAGAGCTTCGGGACGGGTAAACTATGGCTACACCTTC	CATSRASGRVNYGYTF
TRBV11-2	TRBJ2-1	-	12	-	TGTGCCAGCAGCTCCACAGGTCAGGAGCAGTTCTTC	CASSSTGQEQFF
TRBV5-1	TRBJ2-2	-	15	-	TGCGCCAGCTACTCCGGGGGGCAGGGCACCGGGGAGCTGTTTTTT	CASYSGGQGTGELFF